What follows are 24 T cell receptor beta chains derived from one specimen sequenced in a study of blood T cell repertoires in COVID-19. Assay: immunoSEQ multiplex PCR; the TCRdb copy retains only in-frame clones and omits some. Among 150,000 to 200,000 clones listed, approximately 80% were seen once. The sequencing sample was made of PBMCs or T cells enriched from blood (not recorded which). The receptor set was obtained from a woman between 55 and 75 years old who had recovered from COVID-19.

This clone was seen more than once but under ten times. The chain links TRBV11-1 to TRBJ1-1; D uncertain. V dropped 2 bases and J dropped 2 bases, with 12 bases sitting between them. Per the germline V gene, CDR1 is SGHAT and CDR2 is FQDESV (reference sequence). The CDR3 contains 15 residues. The CDR3 here is CASSLPRGGNTEAFF. CDR3 DNA: TGTGCCAGCAGCTTACCCCGCGGCGGCAACACTGAAGCTTTCTTT.

The CDR3 nucleotides read TGCGCCAGCAGCGCCGGACAGGGGGCGTCCAACGAGCAGTACTTC. This codes for CASSAGQGASNEQYF. This chain links TRBV5-1 with TRBJ2-7; 11 bases fit TRBD1. This CDR3 comprises 15 residues. The germline V gene has CDR1 SGHRS and CDR2 YFSETQ. V lost 4 bases, J lost 5 bases, and 8 bases stayed unmatched. The full variable domain, rest sourced from reference TRBV5-1 and TRBJ2-7, is KAGVTQTPRYLIKTRGQQVTLSCSPISGHRSVSWYQQTPGQGLQFLFEYFSETQRNKGNFPGRFSGRQFSNSRSEMNVSTLELGDSALYLCASSAGQGASNEQYFGPGTRLTVT.

The V gene is TRBV3-1 (or the pseudogene TRBV3-2), the J gene TRBJ2-1, with 10 bases that match TRBD2. Germline V gene sequence: CDR1 LGHDT, CDR2 YNNKEL (reference sequence). This CDR3 region has 14 residues. The V gene end was trimmed by 5 bases and the J gene end by 7 bases; junction bases not matched to a gene: 5. The DNA for the CDR3 is TGTGCCAGCAGCACGGGACTAGCGACGAATGAGCAGTTCTTC. This translates into CASSTGLATNEQFF.

This chain joins TRBV5-4 and TRBJ1-2; unclear D gene. The CDR3 is made up of 12 amino acids. Trimming shortened V by 4 bases and J by 4 bases, and 8 bases separated the two germline ends. Germline CDR1 SGHNT, CDR2 YYREEE (reference sequence). The CDR3 nucleotides are TGTGCCAGCAGCCCCTCAGGCTATGGCTACACCTTC. Protein: CASSPSGYGYTF.

The chain combines TRBV5-6 with TRBJ2-5; 12 bases map to TRBD2. The CDR3 has 15 amino acids. V dropped 4 bases and J dropped 5; count of bases not matched to a gene: 6. Germline CDR1 and CDR2: SGHDT and YYEEEE. The chain's CDR3 is CASSAGLAGWETQYF. CDR3 DNA: TGTGCCAGCAGCGCCGGACTAGCGGGATGGGAGACCCAGTACTTC.

V and J are TRBV6-5 and TRBJ2-3; 9 nucleotides line up with TRBD2. V dropped 6 bases and J dropped 3; count of bases not matched to a gene: 4. The CDR3 spans 14 residues. Per the germline V gene, CDR1 is MNHEY and CDR2 is SVGAGI. DNA of the CDR3: TGTGCCAGCAGCCCGCGGGGGGGTACAGATACGCAGTATTTT. Amino acid sequence: CASSPRGGTDTQYF.

The rearrangement uses TRBV5-1 and TRBJ1-1; TRBD1 matches at 9 bases. Germline CDR1 and CDR2: SGHRS and YFSETQ. Trimming at V came to 4 bases and at J to 5 bases, leaving 12 bases not matched to a gene. The CDR3 length is 16 residues. The CDR3, as DNA: TGCGCCAGCAGCACCGGACAGGGGAAGGCGAAGACTGAAGCTTTCTTT. This gives the protein CASSTGQGKAKTEAFF.

V gene TRBV15 combines with J gene TRBJ1-1; no clear D. The length of the CDR3 is 13 residues. Germline values: CDR1 LNHNV, CDR2 YYDKDF (reference sequence). V was clipped by 1 base and J by 4 bases, with 7 bases between them. The CDR3 sequence: CATSRVEGTEAFF. CDR3 nucleotides: TGTGCCACCAGCAGAGTAGAGGGCACTGAAGCTTTCTTT.

The table lists this clone with a count of one. This chain joins TRBV27 and TRBJ2-1; D remains unclear. Trimming stripped 8 bases from V and 0 bases from J, with 14 bases between. The germline V gene has CDR1 MNHEY and CDR2 SMNVEV (reference sequence). The CDR3 has 15 residues. Written as DNA, the CDR3 is TGTGCCAGCGGGCTTCATGATCTCTCCTACAATGAGCAGTTCTTC. Protein product: CASGLHDLSYNEQFF.

The V gene is TRBV2, the J gene TRBJ2-7; TRBD1 matches 7 bases. CDR1 and CDR2 (germline): SNHLY, FYNNEI. Trimming removed 9 bases from V and 1 base from J; junction bases left unmatched: 9. This CDR3 has 14 residues. The CDR3 bases are TGTGCCAGTATTCAGGGGGAGTTGTCCTACGAGCAGTACTTC. Its protein product is CASIQGELSYEQYF. Supplemented by reference TRBV2 and TRBJ2-7, the full variable domain reads EPEVTQTPSHQVTQMGQEVILRCVPISNHLYFYWYRQILGQKVEFLVSFYNNEISEKSEIFDDQFSVERPDGSNFTLKIRSTKLEDSAMYFCASIQGELSYEQYFGPGTRLTVT.

CDR3 region: CAWSAQSRGGEKLFF. The CDR3 DNA reads TGTGCCTGGAGCGCCCAGTCCCGAGGAGGTGAAAAACTGTTTTTT. The chain uses TRBV30 and TRBJ1-4; D gene ambiguous. Trimming shortened V by 3 bases and J by 7 bases, and 18 bases separated the two germline ends. In germline, CDR1 is GTSNPN, CDR2 SVGIG (reference sequence). The CDR3 sequence is 15 residues long.

The chain carries TRBV12-3 or TRBV12-4 and TRBJ1-1; D is undetermined. This CDR3 region has 12 residues. V lost 5 bases to trimming and J lost 8 bases, with 12 bases between them. The CDR3 sequence is CASSLWAREAFF. Here the CDR3 DNA reads TGTGCCAGCAGTCTTTGGGCACGCGAAGCTTTCTTT.

CDR3 in amino acids: CASSQPRETQYF. For the CDR3, the DNA is TGTGCCAGCAGCCAACCCAGAGAGACCCAGTACTTC. The V and J genes are TRBV2 and TRBJ2-5, with D unresolved. The CDR3 length is 12 residues. Trimming stripped 6 bases from V and 4 bases from J, with 9 bases between. Germline CDR1 and CDR2: SNHLY and FYNNEI.

CDR3 nucleotide sequence: TGCGCCAGCAGCTTGTTAACTAGCGGGAGTGGAGATACGCAGTATTTT. Protein sequence: CASSLLTSGSGDTQYF. This sequence joins TRBV5-1 and TRBJ2-3; 11 nucleotides agree with TRBD2. CDR3 length equals 16 residues. With 1 base clipped from V and 5 bases from J, the junction kept 6 bases outside the gene matches. Germline V CDR1 and CDR2: SGHRS, YFSETQ.

This rearrangement joins TRBV5-1 to TRBJ2-2; 8 bases line up with TRBD1. V was pared by 2 bases and J by 8 bases, with 8 bases of the junction left unmatched. The CDR3 is 15 residues long. Germline loops: CDR1 SGHRS, CDR2 YFSETQ. The CDR3 region is CASSFGGTGEGELFF. CDR3 DNA sequence: TGCGCCAGCAGCTTCGGCGGGACAGGAGAGGGGGAGCTGTTTTTT.

The chain links TRBV28 to TRBJ1-5, with TRBD1 matching over 8 bases. From germline, CDR1 is MDHEN and CDR2 SYDVKM. The CDR3 extends over 15 amino acids. The junction had 10 bases not matched to a gene; V was cut back by 6 bases and J by 6 bases. The CDR3 protein is CASRLQGARIQPQHF. In DNA form, the CDR3 reads TGTGCCAGCAGACTTCAGGGGGCGCGGATTCAGCCCCAGCATTTT.

The chain employs TRBV7-9 and TRBJ1-2, with 9 positions matching TRBD1. In germline, CDR1 is SEHNR, CDR2 FQNEAQ (reference sequence). There are 13 residues in the CDR3. J lost 6 bases, V lost 5 bases, and 4 bases had no gene match. For the CDR3, the DNA is TGTGCCAGCAGCCTACAGGGGGCGGATGGCTACACCTTC. It encodes CASSLQGADGYTF.

The rearrangement uses TRBV5-1 and TRBJ2-7; TRBD2 agrees at 9 bases. Per germline, CDR1 SGHRS and CDR2 YFSETQ. Trimming removed 3 bases from V and 8 bases from J; junction bases left unmatched: 12. CDR3 length equals 15 residues. The CDR3 nucleotides are TGCGCCAGCAGCTCGGCGGGAGGGTCCTACGTCCAGCAGTACTTC. Amino acid sequence: CASSSAGGSYVQQYF.

V and J are TRBV27 and TRBJ1-6; no firm D call. This CDR3 has 15 residues. Germline V gene sequence: CDR1 MNHEY, CDR2 SMNVEV (reference sequence). Trimming stripped 3 bases from V and 4 bases from J, with 10 bases between. The CDR3 loop is CASSLAAAYNSPLHF. CDR3 in DNA: TGTGCCAGCAGTTTGGCGGCCGCTTATAATTCACCCCTCCACTTT.

The chain carries TRBV2 and TRBJ2-3, with D perhaps TRBD1 (8 bases). Germline CDR1 is SNHLY and CDR2 is FYNNEI. The ends were cut back, 6 bases at V and 1 base at J, with 20 bases in the middle. This CDR3 region has 17 residues. In DNA form, the CDR3 reads TGTGCCAGCAGGGGGGGGCCCGGGACAGGTCGCACAGATACGCAGTATTTT. Translation gives CASRGGPGTGRTDTQYF. Filled out from reference TRBV2 and TRBJ2-3, the complete variable domain reads EPEVTQTPSHQVTQMGQEVILRCVPISNHLYFYWYRQILGQKVEFLVSFYNNEISEKSEIFDDQFSVERPDGSNFTLKIRSTKLEDSAMYFCASRGGPGTGRTDTQYFGPGTRLTVL.

The chain is built from TRBV19 and TRBJ1-2; TRBD1 aligns across 7 bases. There are 15 residues in the CDR3. CDR1 is LNHDA and CDR2 is SQIVND in the germline V gene (reference sequence). Losses at the gene ends were 7 bases for V and 4 bases for J; bases not matched to a gene: 12. This CDR3 reads CASTLERGHGYGYTF. CDR3 nucleotides: TGTGCCAGTACCCTGGAGAGGGGGCACGGCTATGGCTACACCTTC.

The chain joins TRBV10-3 to TRBJ1-6; weak D call: TRBD1 (6 bases). This CDR3 is 12 amino acids long. In germline, CDR1 is ENHRY, CDR2 SYGVKD. V was trimmed by 10 bases and J by 7 bases, leaving 11 bases between them. The CDR3 DNA reads as TGTGCCAGCCACAGGGAAAATTCACCCCTCCACTTT. It translates to CASHRENSPLHF.

The CDR3 region is CASSPQQSYGYTF. The CDR3 region has the DNA TGTGCCAGCAGCCCGCAACAGAGCTATGGCTACACCTTC. The V call is TRBV3-1 (or the pseudogene TRBV3-2), the J call TRBJ1-2; no clear D. The ends were cut back, 4 bases at V and 4 bases at J, with 10 bases in the middle. The CDR3 is made up of 13 amino acids. Per the germline V gene, CDR1 is LGHDT and CDR2 is YNNKEL (reference sequence).

This clone was detected once. The chain employs TRBV7-2 and TRBJ1-1; D gene ambiguous. V was trimmed by 2 bases and J by 3 bases, leaving 7 bases between them. CDR1 and CDR2 from the germline V gene are SGHTA and FQGNSA. There are 13 residues in the CDR3. The CDR3 DNA follows: TGTGCCAGCAGCTTATGGCAGGACACTGAAGCTTTCTTT. Its protein is CASSLWQDTEAFF.